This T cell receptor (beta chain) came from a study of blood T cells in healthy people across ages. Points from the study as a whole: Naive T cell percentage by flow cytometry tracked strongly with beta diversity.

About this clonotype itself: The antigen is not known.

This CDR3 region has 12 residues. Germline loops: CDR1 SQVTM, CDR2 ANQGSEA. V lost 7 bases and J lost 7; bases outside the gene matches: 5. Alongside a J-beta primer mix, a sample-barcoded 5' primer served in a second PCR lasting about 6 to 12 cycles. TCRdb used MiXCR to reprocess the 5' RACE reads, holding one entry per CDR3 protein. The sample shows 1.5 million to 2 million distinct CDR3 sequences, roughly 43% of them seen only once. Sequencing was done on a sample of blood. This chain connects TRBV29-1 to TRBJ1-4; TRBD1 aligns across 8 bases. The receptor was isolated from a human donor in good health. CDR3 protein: CSDRTGSEKLFF. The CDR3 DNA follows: TGCAGCGACAGGACAGGGTCTGAAAAACTGTTTTTT. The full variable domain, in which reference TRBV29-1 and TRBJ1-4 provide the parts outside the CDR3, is SAVISQKPSRDICQRGTSLTIQCQVDSQVTMMFWYRQQPGQSLTLIATANQGSEATYESGFVIDKFPISRPNLTFSTLTVSNMSPEDSSIYLCSDRTGSEKLFFGSGTQLSVL.